The rows below give T cell receptor beta chains drawn from one sample of a study of cytomegalovirus exposure and HLA in healthy donors. Method: immunoSEQ multiplex PCR; TCRdb's copy keeps in-frame clones and lacks some. The repertoire holds about 150,000 clones, with around a tenth as singletons. The sequenced sample consisted of PBMCs. The receptors come from a male donor in good health and CMV-seronegative. The CDR3 runs from the conserved cysteine through the conserved F or W. A D gene is named only where the DNA matches it firmly. Rows give clone size only sometimes, using once, few, many, or a class for an expanded clone.

V: TRBV6-1; size: few; D: NA; J: TRBJ1-1; DNA: TGTGCCAGCAGTGTGGACAAGAACACTGAAGCTTTCTTT; CDR3: CASSVDKNTEAFF
V: TRBV29-1; size: few; D: NA; J: TRBJ2-3; DNA: TGCAGCGTTCCGACAGCTTATACGCAGTATTTT; CDR3: CSVPTAYTQYF
V: TRBV7-2; size: NA; D: NA; J: TRBJ2-5; DNA: TGTGCCAGCAGCTTGGACTGGGGACAAGAGACCCAGTACTTC; CDR3: CASSLDWGQETQYF
V: TRBV7-9; size: few; D: TRBD1; J: TRBJ1-1; DNA: TGTGCCAGCAGCTTAGATGGTACAGGGGGCACTGAAGCTTTCTTT; CDR3: CASSLDGTGGTEAFF
V: TRBV7-3; size: few; D: NA; J: TRBJ1-3; DNA: TGTGCCAGCAGCCTCCAAGGGGGCTCTGGAAACACCATATATTTT; CDR3: CASSLQGGSGNTIYF
V: TRBV4-1; size: NA; D: TRBD1; J: TRBJ2-3; DNA: TGCGCCAGCAGCCAAGAAGCCAGGGGGTCGGATACGCAGTATTTT; CDR3: CASSQEARGSDTQYF
V: TRBV7-3; size: NA; D: TRBD1; J: TRBJ2-7; DNA: TGTGCCAGCAGCTTCGGGACAGGCGGCTACGAGCAGTACTTC; CDR3: CASSFGTGGYEQYF
V: TRBV28; size: NA; D: NA; J: TRBJ1-5; DNA: TGTGCCAGCAGCCTAGACTGGCGGGGCAATCAGCCCCAGCATTTT; CDR3: CASSLDWRGNQPQHF
V: TRBV15; size: few; D: TRBD1; J: TRBJ1-5; DNA: TGTGCCACCAGCGGGTCCAGGGGGCAGCAGAATCAGCCCCAGCATTTT; CDR3: CATSGSRGQQNQPQHF
V: TRBV19; size: NA; D: TRBD1; J: TRBJ1-2; DNA: TGTGCCAGTAGTTACGGGACAGCCGTTTCGAGGGGCTACACCTTC; CDR3: CASSYGTAVSRGYTF
V: TRBV10-3; size: NA; D: NA; J: TRBJ1-2; DNA: TGTGCCATTAGATCCTCGGGGGGCGGCAATGAAGGCTACACCTTC; CDR3: CAIRSSGGGNEGYTF
V: TRBV7-9; size: few; D: TRBD1; J: TRBJ2-2; DNA: TGTGCCAGCAGCCTCTCCCGGACAGGGGAGAACACCGGGGAGCTGTTTTTT; CDR3: CASSLSRTGENTGELFF
V: TRBV15; size: NA; D: NA; J: TRBJ2-7; DNA: TGTGCCACCAGCAGAGACCCGACGGCAGGGCTCTACGAGCAGTACTTC; CDR3: CATSRDPTAGLYEQYF
V: TRBV5-6; size: NA; D: TRBD1; J: TRBJ2-7; DNA: TGTGCCAGCAGCCTGGGACAGGGATATGGGGAGTACTTC; CDR3: CASSLGQGYGEYF
V: TRBV21-1; size: NA; D: NA; J: TRBJ2-1; DNA: TGTGCCAGCAGCCCTCAGGGCTGTACGGGGCAGTTCTTC; CDR3: CASSPQGCTGQFF
V: TRBV15; size: NA; D: NA; J: TRBJ1-4; DNA: TGTGCCACCAGCGGGGTCAGGGGAAACGAAAAACTGTTTTTT; CDR3: CATSGVRGNEKLFF
V: TRBV6-1; size: NA; D: NA; J: TRBJ1-1; DNA: TGTGCCACCGCGGAGCAGAGGGCGGGGAACACTGAAGCTTTCTTT; CDR3: CATAEQRAGNTEAFF
V: TRBV11-3; size: few; D: TRBD1; J: TRBJ2-7; DNA: TGTGCCAGCAGCTTAAGACGGACAGGTGCCTACGAGCAGTACTTC; CDR3: CASSLRRTGAYEQYF
V: TRBV28; size: NA; D: NA; J: TRBJ2-6; DNA: TGTGCCTGCACAGGTGGGGCCAACGTCCTGACTTTC; CDR3: CACTGGANVLTF
V: TRBV7-8; size: NA; D: NA; J: TRBJ2-7; DNA: TGTGCCAGCAGCTCTGGGGGCAGGGTGCACGAGCAGTACTTC; CDR3: CASSSGGRVHEQYF
V: TRBV5-6; size: NA; D: NA; J: TRBJ2-5; DNA: TGTGCCAGCAGCTTGGAGGGAGGTGGCCAAGAGACCCAGTACTTC; CDR3: CASSLEGGGQETQYF
V: TRBV29-1; size: few; D: TRBD1; J: TRBJ1-1; DNA: TGCAGCGTAGCCGGGACAGGGGGTGGAAACACTGAAGCTTTCTTT; CDR3: CSVAGTGGGNTEAFF
V: TRBV5-4; size: NA; D: TRBD1; J: TRBJ1-2; DNA: TGTGCCAGCAGCCCGACCCTGGACAGGGCCGACTATGGCTACACCTTC; CDR3: CASSPTLDRADYGYTF
V: TRBV11-2; size: NA; D: NA; J: TRBJ1-3; DNA: TGTGCCAGCAGCCTACTATCCCTGACGGCCTCTGGAAACACCATATATTTT; CDR3: CASSLLSLTASGNTIYF
V: TRBV9; size: NA; D: NA; J: TRBJ2-7; DNA: TGTGCCAGCAGCCGGGACACCGAGGGAGAGCAGTACTTC; CDR3: CASSRDTEGEQYF
V: TRBV28; size: NA; D: TRBD1; J: TRBJ1-6; DNA: TGTGCCAGCAGCCGGAATGCCGGGACAGGGTTTCGTTCACCCCTCCACTTT; CDR3: CASSRNAGTGFRSPLHF
V: TRBV19; size: few; D: NA; J: TRBJ1-5; DNA: TGTGCCAGTAGTATATGGGACTCAAGCAATCAGCCCCAGCATTTT; CDR3: CASSIWDSSNQPQHF
V: TRBV28; size: few; D: TRBD1; J: TRBJ2-4; DNA: TGTGCCAGCAGTAAGGACAGGGCACTAGCCAAAAACATTCAGTACTTC; CDR3: CASSKDRALAKNIQYF
V: TRBV29-1; size: few; D: NA; J: TRBJ1-1; DNA: TGCAGCGTTGTACGGGGGGCAACTGAAGCTTTCTTT; CDR3: CSVVRGATEAFF
V: TRBV4-3; size: NA; D: NA; J: TRBJ2-7; DNA: TGCGCCAGCAGCCAAATGACCCAAGGAGGGAGGTTGGGCGAGCAGTACTTC; CDR3: CASSQMTQGGRLGEQYF
V: TRBV6-6; size: NA; D: NA; J: TRBJ1-1; DNA: TGTGCCAGCAGTTATGGGGGCGCCCCGTCTGAAGCTTTCTTT; CDR3: CASSYGGAPSEAFF
V: TRBV29-1; size: few; D: NA; J: TRBJ1-4; DNA: TGCAGCGTTGAAGTCGTTGGCAGGGAAGATAATGAAAAACTGTTTTTT; CDR3: CSVEVVGREDNEKLFF
V: TRBV6-1; size: few; D: TRBD1; J: TRBJ1-4; DNA: TGTGCCAGCAGCAGACAGGGCGTAGTGCTTTTT; CDR3: CASSRQGVVLF
V: TRBV4-3; size: few; D: TRBD1; J: TRBJ2-7; DNA: TGCGCCAGCAGCCAAGATCCCCAGGGGGCGCGAACCGACGAGCAGTACTTC; CDR3: CASSQDPQGARTDEQYF
V: TRBV6-4; size: NA; D: NA; J: TRBJ1-2; DNA: TGTGCCAGCAGTGACTCCCAGGATGGTGGCTACACCTTC; CDR3: CASSDSQDGGYTF
V: TRBV7-3; size: NA; D: NA; J: TRBJ2-7; DNA: TGTGCCAGCAGCTGGGGCAGGGGTGTCGACTACGAGCAGTACTTC; CDR3: CASSWGRGVDYEQYF
V: TRBV5-1; size: few; D: TRBD1; J: TRBJ1-4; DNA: TGCGCCAGCAGCTCTAAGGGACAGGCAACTAATGAAAAACTGTTTTTT; CDR3: CASSSKGQATNEKLFF
V: TRBV5-1; size: few; D: NA; J: TRBJ1-1; DNA: TGCGCCAGCAGCTTGGCCCACAGGAACACTGAAGCTTTCTTT; CDR3: CASSLAHRNTEAFF
V: TRBV7-9; size: few; D: NA; J: TRBJ2-2; DNA: TGTGCCAGCAGGCCGGGATTCGGAGGGACCGGGGAGCTGTTTTTT; CDR3: CASRPGFGGTGELFF
V: TRBV7-2; size: few; D: NA; J: TRBJ1-1; DNA: TGTGCCAGCAGCGCCGGACAGCTAAAGAACACTGAAGCTTTCTTT; CDR3: CASSAGQLKNTEAFF
V: TRBV5-1; size: NA; D: TRBD1; J: TRBJ1-1; DNA: TGCGCCAGCAGCACGACCGGGACAGGGGGCACTGAAGCTTTCTTT; CDR3: CASSTTGTGGTEAFF
V: TRBV9; size: few; D: TRBD1; J: TRBJ1-1; DNA: TGTGCCAGCAGCGCCCGGACAGGGGTTTACACTGAAGCTTTCTTT; CDR3: CASSARTGVYTEAFF
V: TRBV7-2; size: few; D: NA; J: TRBJ2-7; DNA: TGTGCCAGCAGCCGCGCCGGGGGAAACTACGAGCAGTACTTC; CDR3: CASSRAGGNYEQYF
V: TRBV10-3; size: few; D: NA; J: TRBJ2-7; DNA: TGTGCCATCAGTGTTATTGGACTTAACCTATCCTACGAGCAGTACTTC; CDR3: CAISVIGLNLSYEQYF
V: TRBV7-7; size: NA; D: TRBD2; J: TRBJ2-5; DNA: TGTGCCAGCAGCTTACTAGCGGGAGAGACCCAGTACTTC; CDR3: CASSLLAGETQYF